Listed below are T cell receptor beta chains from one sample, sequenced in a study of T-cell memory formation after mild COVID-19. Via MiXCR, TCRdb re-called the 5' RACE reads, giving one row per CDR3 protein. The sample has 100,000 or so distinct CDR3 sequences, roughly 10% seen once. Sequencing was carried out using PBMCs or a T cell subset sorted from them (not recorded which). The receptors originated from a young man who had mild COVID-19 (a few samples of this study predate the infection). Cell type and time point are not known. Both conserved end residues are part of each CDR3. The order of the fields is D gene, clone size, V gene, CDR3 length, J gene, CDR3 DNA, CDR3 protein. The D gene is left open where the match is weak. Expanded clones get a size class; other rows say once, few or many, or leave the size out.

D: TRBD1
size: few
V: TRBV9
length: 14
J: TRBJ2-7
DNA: TGTGCCAGCAGCCTACGGGACAGTTCCTACGAGCAGTACTTC
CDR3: CASSLRDSSYEQYF

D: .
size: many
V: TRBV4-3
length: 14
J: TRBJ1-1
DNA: TGCGCCAGCAGCCTAACCGGTCCGAACACTGAAGCTTTCTTT
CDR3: CASSLTGPNTEAFF

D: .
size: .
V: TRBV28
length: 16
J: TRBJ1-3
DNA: TGTGCCAGCAGTTTCGGGGGAAAGAGCTCTGGAAACACCATATATTTT
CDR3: CASSFGGKSSGNTIYF

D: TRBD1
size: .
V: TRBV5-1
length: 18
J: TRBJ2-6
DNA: TGCGCCAGCAGCCCCCCCCGGGACAGGACCTCTGGGGCCAACGTCCTGACTTTC
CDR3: CASSPPRDRTSGANVLTF

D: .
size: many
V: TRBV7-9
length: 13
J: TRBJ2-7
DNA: TGTGCCAGCAACCCGGACAGCTCCTACGAGCAGTACTTC
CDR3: CASNPDSSYEQYF

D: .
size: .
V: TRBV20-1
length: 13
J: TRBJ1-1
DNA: TGCAGTGCTACACCCGGGACTATCCTTGAAGCTTTCTTT
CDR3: CSATPGTILEAFF

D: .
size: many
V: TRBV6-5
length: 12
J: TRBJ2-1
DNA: TGTGCCAGCAGTACGCCAGGCTATGAGCAGTTCTTC
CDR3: CASSTPGYEQFF

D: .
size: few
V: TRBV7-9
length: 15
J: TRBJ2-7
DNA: TGTGCCAGCAGCCCGGAGGGGGTCGGGTCCTACGAGCAGTACTTC
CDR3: CASSPEGVGSYEQYF

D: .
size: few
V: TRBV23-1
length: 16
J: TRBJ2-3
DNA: TGCGCCAGCATCATACAGGGTGGTAGTTGTGCAGATACGCAGTATTTT
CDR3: CASIIQGGSCADTQYF

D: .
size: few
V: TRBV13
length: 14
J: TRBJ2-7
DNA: TGTGCCAGCAGCCCCCCTGGTACCCGTTACGAGCAGTACTTC
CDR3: CASSPPGTRYEQYF